The sample holds one count of the clone carrying this T cell receptor (beta chain). V gave up 3 bases and J gave up 3 bases; unmatched junction bases: 10. CDR3 length equals 18 residues. Germline CDR1 is LNHNV and CDR2 is YYDKDF (reference sequence). The entry originates in a study of blood T cell repertoires in COVID-19. Original processing notes: For nucleated cells, counts were estimated from reference gene primer amplification. Sequencing used immunoSEQ multiplex PCR; TCRdb keeps in-frame clones, though not all of them. Clonal size and the V and J genes are those of that table, whereas D and trimming came from the DNA. This table has 190,000 or so clones, 80% to 90% appearing once.

The source is a woman aged 18-35 years who had recovered from COVID-19. Sequenced: PBMCs or T cells enriched from blood (not recorded which). The V call is TRBV15, the J call TRBJ2-3; TRBD1 matches 12 bases. The CDR3 DNA follows: TGTGCCACCAGCAGCGAATCCGGGACAGGGGGCCGGACAGATACGCAGTATTTT. Amino acid sequence: CATSSESGTGGRTDTQYF.